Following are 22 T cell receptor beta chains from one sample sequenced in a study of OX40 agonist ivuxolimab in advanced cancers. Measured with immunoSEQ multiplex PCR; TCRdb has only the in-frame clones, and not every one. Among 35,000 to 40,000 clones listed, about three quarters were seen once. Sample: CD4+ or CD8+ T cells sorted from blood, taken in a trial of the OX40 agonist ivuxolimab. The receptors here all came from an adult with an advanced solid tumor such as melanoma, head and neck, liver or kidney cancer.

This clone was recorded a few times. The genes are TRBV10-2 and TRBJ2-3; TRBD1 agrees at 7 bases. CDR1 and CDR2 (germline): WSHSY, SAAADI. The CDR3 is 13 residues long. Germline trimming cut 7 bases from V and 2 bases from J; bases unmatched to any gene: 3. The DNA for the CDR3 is TGCGCCAGCAATGACAGGGTCACAGATACGCAGTATTTT. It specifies CASNDRVTDTQYF.

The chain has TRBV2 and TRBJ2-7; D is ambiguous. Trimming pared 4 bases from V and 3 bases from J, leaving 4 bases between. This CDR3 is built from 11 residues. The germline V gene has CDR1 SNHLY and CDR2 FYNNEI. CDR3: CASSGRYEQYF. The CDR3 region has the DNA TGTGCCAGCAGTGGACGCTACGAGCAGTACTTC.

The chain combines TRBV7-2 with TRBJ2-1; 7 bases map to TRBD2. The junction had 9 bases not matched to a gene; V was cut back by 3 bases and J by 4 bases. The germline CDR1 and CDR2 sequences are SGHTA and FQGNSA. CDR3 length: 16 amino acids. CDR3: CASSFPFGGGYNEQFF. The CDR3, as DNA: TGTGCCAGCAGCTTCCCCTTTGGGGGGGGATACAATGAGCAGTTCTTC.

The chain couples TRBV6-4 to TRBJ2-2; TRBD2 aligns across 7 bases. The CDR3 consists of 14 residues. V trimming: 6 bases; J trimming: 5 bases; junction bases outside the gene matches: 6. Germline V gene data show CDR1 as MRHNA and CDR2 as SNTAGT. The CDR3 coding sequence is TGTGCCAGCAGGAAGGACGGGGGGACCGGGGAGCTGTTTTTT. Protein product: CASRKDGGTGELFF.

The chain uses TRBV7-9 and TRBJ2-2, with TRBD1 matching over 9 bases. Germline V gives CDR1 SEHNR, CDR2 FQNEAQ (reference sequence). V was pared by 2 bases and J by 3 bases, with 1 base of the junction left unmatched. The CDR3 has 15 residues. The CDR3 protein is CASSLWDRDTGELFF. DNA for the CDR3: TGTGCCAGCAGCTTATGGGACAGGGACACCGGGGAGCTGTTTTTT. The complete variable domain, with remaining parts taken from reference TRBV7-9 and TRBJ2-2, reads DTGVSQNPRHKITKRGQNVTFRCDPISEHNRLYWYRQTLGQGPEFLTYFQNEAQLEKSRLLSDRFSAERPKGSFSTLEIQRTEQGDSAMYLCASSLWDRDTGELFFGEGSRLTVL.

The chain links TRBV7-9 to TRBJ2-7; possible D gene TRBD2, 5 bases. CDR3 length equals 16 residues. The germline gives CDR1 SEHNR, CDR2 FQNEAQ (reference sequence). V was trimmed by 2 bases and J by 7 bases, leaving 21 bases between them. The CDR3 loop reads CASSLRPAAIGGEQYF. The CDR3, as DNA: TGTGCCAGCAGCTTAAGACCAGCGGCGATTGGCGGTGAGCAGTACTTC.

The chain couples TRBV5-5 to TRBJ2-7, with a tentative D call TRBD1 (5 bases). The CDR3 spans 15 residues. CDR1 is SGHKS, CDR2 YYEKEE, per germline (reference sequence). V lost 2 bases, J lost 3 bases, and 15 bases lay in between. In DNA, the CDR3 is TGTGCCAGCAGCTTTTACGAGCAGGGCCTCTACGAGCAGTACTTC. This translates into CASSFYEQGLYEQYF.

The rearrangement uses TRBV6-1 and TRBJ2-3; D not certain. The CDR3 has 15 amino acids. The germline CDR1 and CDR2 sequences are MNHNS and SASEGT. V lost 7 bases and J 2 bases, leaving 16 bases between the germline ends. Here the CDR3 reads CASNQYGQITDTQYF. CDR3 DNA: TGTGCCAGCAACCAATACGGGCAGATCACAGATACGCAGTATTTT.

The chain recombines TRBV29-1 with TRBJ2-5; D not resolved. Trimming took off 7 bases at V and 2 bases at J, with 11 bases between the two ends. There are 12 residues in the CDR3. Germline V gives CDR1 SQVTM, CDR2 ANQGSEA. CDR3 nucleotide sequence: TGCAGCGGTATGTTGAGGCAAGAGACCCAGTACTTC. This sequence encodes CSGMLRQETQYF.

CDR3 amino acids: CASRGDTQNQPQHF. In DNA form, the CDR3 reads TGTGCCAGCAGGGGGGACACCCAAAATCAGCCCCAGCATTTT. V is TRBV2 and J is TRBJ1-5; D is possibly TRBD1 (6 bases). V gave up 6 bases and J gave up 4 bases, with 13 bases separating them. The CDR3 is 14 residues long. Germline CDR1 and CDR2: SNHLY and FYNNEI.

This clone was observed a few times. In nucleotides, the CDR3 is TGTGCCAGCACCGTGACAGGCAATTCGGAGACCCAGTACTTC. Amino acid sequence: CASTVTGNSETQYF. The gene calls are TRBV7-2 and TRBJ2-5, with TRBD1 as a possible D gene (6 bases). The length of the CDR3 is 14 residues. V lost 7 bases and J 5 bases, leaving 17 bases between the germline ends. Germline loops: CDR1 SGHTA, CDR2 FQGNSA.

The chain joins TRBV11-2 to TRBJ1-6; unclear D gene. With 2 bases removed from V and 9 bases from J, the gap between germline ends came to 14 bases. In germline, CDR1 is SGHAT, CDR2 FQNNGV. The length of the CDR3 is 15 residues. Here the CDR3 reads CASSLRSEGASPLHF. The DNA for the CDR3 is TGTGCCAGCAGCTTAAGGTCGGAGGGTGCTTCACCCCTCCACTTT.

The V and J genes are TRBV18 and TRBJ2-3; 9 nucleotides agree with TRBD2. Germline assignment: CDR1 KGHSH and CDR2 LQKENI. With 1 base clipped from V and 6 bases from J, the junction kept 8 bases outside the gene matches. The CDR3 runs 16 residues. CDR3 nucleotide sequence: TGTGCCAGCTCACCACTAGCGGGAGATGGTTGGGATACGCAGTATTTT. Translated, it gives CASSPLAGDGWDTQYF. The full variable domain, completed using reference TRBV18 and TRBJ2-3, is NAGVMQNPRHLVRRRGQEARLRCSPMKGHSHVYWYRQLPEEGLKFMVYLQKENIIDESGMPKERFSAEFPKEGPSILRIQQVVRGDSAAYFCASSPLAGDGWDTQYFGPGTRLTVL.

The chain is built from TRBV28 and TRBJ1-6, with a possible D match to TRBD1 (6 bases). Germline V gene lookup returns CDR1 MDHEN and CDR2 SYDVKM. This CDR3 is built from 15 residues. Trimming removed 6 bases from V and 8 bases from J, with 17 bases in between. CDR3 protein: CASRPGRGVDSPLHF. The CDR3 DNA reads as TGTGCCAGCAGGCCGGGCAGGGGAGTTGATTCACCCCTCCACTTT.

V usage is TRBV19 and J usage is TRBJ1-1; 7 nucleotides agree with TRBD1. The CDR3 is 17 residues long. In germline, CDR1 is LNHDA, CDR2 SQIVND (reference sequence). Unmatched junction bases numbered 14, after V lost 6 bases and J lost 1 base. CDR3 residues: CASRPLGQGQQNTEAFF. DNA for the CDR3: TGTGCCAGTAGACCACTCGGCCAGGGACAGCAGAACACTGAAGCTTTCTTT.

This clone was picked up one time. The CDR3 nucleotides are TGTGCTAGTGCCGGGGAGGCGGTGAACACTGAAGCTTTCTTT. Translating it yields CASAGEAVNTEAFF. The V and J genes are TRBV12-5 and TRBJ1-1; no firm D call. CDR1 and CDR2 from the germline V gene are LGHNT and FRNRAP. The CDR3 sequence is 14 residues long. V dropped 7 bases and J dropped 0 bases, with 12 bases sitting between them.

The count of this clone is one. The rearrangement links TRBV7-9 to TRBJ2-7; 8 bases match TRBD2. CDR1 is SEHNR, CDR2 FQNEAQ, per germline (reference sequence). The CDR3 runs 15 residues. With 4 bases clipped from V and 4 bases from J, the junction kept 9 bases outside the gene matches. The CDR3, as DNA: TGTGCCAGCAGCTCCCCGGGACTAGGGGGATACGAGCAGTACTTC. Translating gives CASSSPGLGGYEQYF.

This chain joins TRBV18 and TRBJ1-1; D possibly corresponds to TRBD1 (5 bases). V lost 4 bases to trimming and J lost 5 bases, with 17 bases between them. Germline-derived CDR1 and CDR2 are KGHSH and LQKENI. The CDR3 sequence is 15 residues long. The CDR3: CASSRLQGKSTEAFF. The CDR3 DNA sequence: TGTGCCAGCTCACGATTGCAGGGAAAATCAACTGAAGCTTTCTTT.

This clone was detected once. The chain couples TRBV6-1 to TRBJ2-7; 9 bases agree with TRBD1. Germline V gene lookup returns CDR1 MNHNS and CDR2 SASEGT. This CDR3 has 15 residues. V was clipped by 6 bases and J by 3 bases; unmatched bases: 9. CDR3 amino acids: CASSLGQGLIYEQYF. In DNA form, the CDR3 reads TGTGCCAGCAGCTTGGGACAGGGCCTAATCTACGAGCAGTACTTC.

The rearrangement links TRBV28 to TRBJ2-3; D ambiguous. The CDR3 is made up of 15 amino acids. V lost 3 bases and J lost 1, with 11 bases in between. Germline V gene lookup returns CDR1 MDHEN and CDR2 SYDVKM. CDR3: CASSLAVAGTDTQYF. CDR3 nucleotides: TGTGCCAGCAGTTTGGCGGTAGCCGGCACAGATACGCAGTATTTT.

The CDR3 DNA reads as TGTGCCAGCTCACTCGGACAGGCGAACACTGAAGCTTTCTTT. Its protein is CASSLGQANTEAFF. The gene calls are TRBV18 and TRBJ1-1; TRBD1 matches at 7 bases. The CDR3 loop spans 14 amino acids. Trimming removed 4 bases from V and 1 base from J; junction bases left unmatched: 3. Germline loops: CDR1 KGHSH, CDR2 LQKENI.

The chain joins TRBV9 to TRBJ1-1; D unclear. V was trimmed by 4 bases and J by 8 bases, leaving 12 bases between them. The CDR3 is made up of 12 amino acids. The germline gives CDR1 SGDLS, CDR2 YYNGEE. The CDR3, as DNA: TGTGCCAGCAGCCAATCCGGACGGGAAGCTTTCTTT. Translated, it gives CASSQSGREAFF.